This TCR beta chain was documented in a study of T cell repertoires in cytomegalovirus infection. Study-level information: The authors relied on CMV epitopes, both recently identified HLA-C-restricted and well-studied HLA-B-restricted. Study observations and caveats: CMV-specific TCR beta clonotypes restricted by HLA-C dominated the ex vivo response.

TCRdb itself ran the reads through MiXCR, one entry per CDR3 protein. The sample gives some 110,000 distinct CDR3 sequences, over 25% of which show up once; roughly three fifths is in the top ten. There are a few counts of this clonotype. The antigen remains undetermined. V lost 6 bases and J lost 7; bases outside the gene matches: 10. The CDR3 is 15 amino acids. The sample here was CD8+ T cells from cultured PBMCs, taken from culture after CMV antigen stimulation. The chain couples TRBV12-3 or TRBV12-4 to TRBJ2-5, with 11 bases lining up with TRBD2. The clonotype originates from a human donor in good health (CMV status not recorded). Some clones in this sample may be carry-over from other donors' samples. This CDR3 reads CASSSTSGDPGTQYF. The DNA of the CDR3 is TGTGCCAGCAGCTCGACTAGCGGGGACCCGGGGACCCAGTACTTC.